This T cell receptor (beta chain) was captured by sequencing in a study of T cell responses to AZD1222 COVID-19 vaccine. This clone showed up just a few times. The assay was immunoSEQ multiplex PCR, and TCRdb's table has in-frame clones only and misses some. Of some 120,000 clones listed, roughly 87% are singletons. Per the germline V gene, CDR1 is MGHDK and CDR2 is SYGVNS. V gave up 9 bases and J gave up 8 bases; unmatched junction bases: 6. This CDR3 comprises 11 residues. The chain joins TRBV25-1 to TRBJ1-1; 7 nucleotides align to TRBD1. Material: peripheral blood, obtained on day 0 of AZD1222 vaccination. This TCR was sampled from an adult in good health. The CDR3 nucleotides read TGTGCCAGTCAATACAGGGGAGAAGCTTTCTTT. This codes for CASQYRGEAFF.